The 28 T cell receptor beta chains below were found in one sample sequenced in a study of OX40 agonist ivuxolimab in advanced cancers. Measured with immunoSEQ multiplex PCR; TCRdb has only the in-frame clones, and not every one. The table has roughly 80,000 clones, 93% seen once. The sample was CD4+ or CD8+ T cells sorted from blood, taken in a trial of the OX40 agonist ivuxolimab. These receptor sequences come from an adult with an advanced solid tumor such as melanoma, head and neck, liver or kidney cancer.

The CDR3 sequence is CASSYAQPQHF. The CDR3 bases are TGTGCCAGCAGTTACGCTCAGCCCCAGCATTTT. The chain employs TRBV28 and TRBJ1-5; no clear D gene. Germline V CDR1 and CDR2: MDHEN, SYDVKM. Deletions cut 4 bases from V and 6 bases from J, with 4 bases between. The CDR3 totals 11 residues.

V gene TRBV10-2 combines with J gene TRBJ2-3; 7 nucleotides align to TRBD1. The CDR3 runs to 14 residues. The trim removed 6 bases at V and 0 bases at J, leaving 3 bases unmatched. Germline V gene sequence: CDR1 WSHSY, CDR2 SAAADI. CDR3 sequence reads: CASRGTASTDTQYF. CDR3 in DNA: TGCGCCAGCAGGGGGACAGCTAGCACAGATACGCAGTATTTT.

CDR3 sequence (DNA): TGTGCCAGCAGCCCCACCGGGAACTATAATTCACCCCTCCACTTT. Amino acids: CASSPTGNYNSPLHF. The V gene is TRBV9, the J gene TRBJ1-6; D ambiguous. The CDR3 is made up of 15 amino acids. Germline CDR1 is SGDLS and CDR2 is YYNGEE. Trimming left V 4 bases short and J 3 bases short, with 11 bases between.

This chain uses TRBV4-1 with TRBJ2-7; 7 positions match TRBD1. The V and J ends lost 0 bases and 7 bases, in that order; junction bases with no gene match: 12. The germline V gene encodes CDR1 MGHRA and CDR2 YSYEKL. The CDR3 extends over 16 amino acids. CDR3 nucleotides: TGCGCCAGCAGCCAAGATTACTCCGACAGGGTAAGGGAGCAGTACTTC. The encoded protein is CASSQDYSDRVREQYF.

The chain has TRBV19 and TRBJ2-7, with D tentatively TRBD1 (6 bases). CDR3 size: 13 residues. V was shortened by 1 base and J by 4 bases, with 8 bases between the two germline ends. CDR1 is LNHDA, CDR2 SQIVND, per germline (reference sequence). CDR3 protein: CASSIGDTYEQYF. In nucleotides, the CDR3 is TGTGCCAGTAGTATAGGGGACACTTACGAGCAGTACTTC.

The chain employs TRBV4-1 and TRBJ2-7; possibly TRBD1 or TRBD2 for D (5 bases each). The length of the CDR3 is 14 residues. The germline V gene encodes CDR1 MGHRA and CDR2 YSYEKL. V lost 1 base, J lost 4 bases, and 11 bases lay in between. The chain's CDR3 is CASSQALGGYEQYF. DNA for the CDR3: TGCGCCAGCAGCCAAGCCCTTGGGGGTTACGAGCAGTACTTC.

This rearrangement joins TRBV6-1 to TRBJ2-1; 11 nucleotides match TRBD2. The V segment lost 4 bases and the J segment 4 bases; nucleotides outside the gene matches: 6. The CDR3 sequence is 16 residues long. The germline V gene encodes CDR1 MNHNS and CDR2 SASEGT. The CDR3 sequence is CASSATGLAVYNEQFF. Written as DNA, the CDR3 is TGTGCCAGCAGTGCAACGGGACTAGCGGTATACAATGAGCAGTTCTTC.

DNA for the CDR3: TGTGCCAGCAGCTTAGCCGGGACAGGGCTGTCGAACACCGGGGAGCTGTTTTTT. As protein: CASSLAGTGLSNTGELFF. This chain connects TRBV11-2 to TRBJ2-2, with TRBD1 identical over 9 bases. With 1 base clipped from V and 0 bases from J, the junction kept 6 bases outside the gene matches. CDR1 SGHAT and CDR2 FQNNGV come from the germline V gene. This CDR3 has 18 residues.

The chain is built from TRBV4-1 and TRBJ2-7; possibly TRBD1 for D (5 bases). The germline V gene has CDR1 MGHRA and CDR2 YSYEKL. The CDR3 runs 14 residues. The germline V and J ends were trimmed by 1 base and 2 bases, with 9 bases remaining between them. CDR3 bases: TGCGCCAGCAGCCAAGTTCAGGGCCCCTACGAGCAGTACTTC. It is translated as CASSQVQGPYEQYF.

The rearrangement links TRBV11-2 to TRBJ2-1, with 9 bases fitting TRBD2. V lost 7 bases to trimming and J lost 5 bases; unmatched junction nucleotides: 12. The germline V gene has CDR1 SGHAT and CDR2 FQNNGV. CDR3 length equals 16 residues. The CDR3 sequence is CASNHAGTSRHNEQFF. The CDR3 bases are TGTGCCAGCAACCACGCCGGGACTAGCCGGCACAATGAGCAGTTCTTC.

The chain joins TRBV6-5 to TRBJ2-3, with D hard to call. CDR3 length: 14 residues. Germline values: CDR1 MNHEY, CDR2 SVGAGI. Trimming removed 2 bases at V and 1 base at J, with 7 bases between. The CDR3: CASSYTGRTDTQYF. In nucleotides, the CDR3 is TGTGCCAGCAGTTACACGGGTCGCACAGATACGCAGTATTTT.

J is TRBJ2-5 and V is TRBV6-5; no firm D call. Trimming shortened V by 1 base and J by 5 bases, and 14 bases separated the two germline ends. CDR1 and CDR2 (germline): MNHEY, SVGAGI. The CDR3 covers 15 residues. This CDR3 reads CASSYLSGPQETQYF. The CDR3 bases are TGTGCCAGCAGTTACTTGTCCGGGCCGCAGGAGACCCAGTACTTC.

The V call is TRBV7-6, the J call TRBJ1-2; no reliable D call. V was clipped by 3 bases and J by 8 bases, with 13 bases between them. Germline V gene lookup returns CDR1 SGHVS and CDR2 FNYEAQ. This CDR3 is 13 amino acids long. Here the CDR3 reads CASSFSTGSGYTF. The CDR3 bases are TGTGCCAGCAGCTTTTCGACGGGGTCCGGCTACACCTTC.

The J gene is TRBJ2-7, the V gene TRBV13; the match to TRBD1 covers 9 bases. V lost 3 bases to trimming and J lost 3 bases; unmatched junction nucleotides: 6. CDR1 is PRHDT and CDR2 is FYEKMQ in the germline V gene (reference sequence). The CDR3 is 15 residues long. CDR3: CASSFSGQGFYEQYF. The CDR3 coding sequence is TGTGCCAGCAGCTTCTCCGGACAGGGGTTCTACGAGCAGTACTTC.

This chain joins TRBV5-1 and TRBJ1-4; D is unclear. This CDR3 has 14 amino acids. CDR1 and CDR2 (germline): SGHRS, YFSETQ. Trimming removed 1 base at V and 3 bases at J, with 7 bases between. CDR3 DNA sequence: TGCGCCAGCAGCTTGACGGTGGCTAATGAAAAACTGTTTTTT. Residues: CASSLTVANEKLFF.

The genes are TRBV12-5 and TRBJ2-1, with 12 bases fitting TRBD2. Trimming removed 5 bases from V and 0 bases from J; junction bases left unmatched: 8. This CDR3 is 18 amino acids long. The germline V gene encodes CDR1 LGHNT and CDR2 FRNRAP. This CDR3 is CASGIHWTSGDSYNEQFF. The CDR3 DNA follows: TGTGCTAGTGGTATACACTGGACTAGCGGGGACTCCTACAATGAGCAGTTCTTC.

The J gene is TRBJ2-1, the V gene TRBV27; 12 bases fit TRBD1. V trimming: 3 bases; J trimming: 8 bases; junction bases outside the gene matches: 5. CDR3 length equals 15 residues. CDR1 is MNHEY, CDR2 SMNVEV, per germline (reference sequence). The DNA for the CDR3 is TGTGCCAGCAGTTTCGGGACAGGGGGCGAGGATGAGCAGTTCTTC. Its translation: CASSFGTGGEDEQFF.

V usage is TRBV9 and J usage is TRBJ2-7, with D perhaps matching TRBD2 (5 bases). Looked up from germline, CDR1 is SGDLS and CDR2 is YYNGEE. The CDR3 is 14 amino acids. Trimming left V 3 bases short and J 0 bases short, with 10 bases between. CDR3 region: CASSGTSSSYEQYF. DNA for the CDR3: TGTGCCAGCAGCGGGACTTCCAGCTCCTACGAGCAGTACTTC.

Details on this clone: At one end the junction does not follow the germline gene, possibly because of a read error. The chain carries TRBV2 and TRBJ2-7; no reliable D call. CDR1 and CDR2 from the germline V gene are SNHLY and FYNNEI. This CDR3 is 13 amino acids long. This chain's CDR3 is CASSEVAFDGLGF. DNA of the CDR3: TGTGCCAGCAGTGAAGTTGCCTTCGACGGTTTGGGCTTC.

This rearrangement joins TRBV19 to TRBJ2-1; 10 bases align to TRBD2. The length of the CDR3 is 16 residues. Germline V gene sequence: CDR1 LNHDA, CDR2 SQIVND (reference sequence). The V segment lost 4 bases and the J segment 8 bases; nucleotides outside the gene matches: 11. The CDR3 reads CASSSLAGERYDEQFF. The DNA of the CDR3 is TGTGCCAGTAGTAGCCTAGCGGGAGAGCGGTATGATGAGCAGTTCTTC.

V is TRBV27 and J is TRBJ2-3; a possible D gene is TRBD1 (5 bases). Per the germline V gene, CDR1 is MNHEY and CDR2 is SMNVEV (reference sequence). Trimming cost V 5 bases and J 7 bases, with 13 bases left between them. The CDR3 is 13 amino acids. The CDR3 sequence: CASSTQPGNTQYF. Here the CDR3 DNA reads TGTGCCAGCAGTACCCAACCAGGGAATACGCAGTATTTT.

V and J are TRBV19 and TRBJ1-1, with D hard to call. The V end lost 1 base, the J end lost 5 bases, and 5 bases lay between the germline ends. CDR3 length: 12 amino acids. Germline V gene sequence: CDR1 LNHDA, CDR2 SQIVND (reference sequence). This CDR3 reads CASSIGWTEAFF. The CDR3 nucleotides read TGTGCCAGTAGTATAGGGTGGACTGAAGCTTTCTTT.

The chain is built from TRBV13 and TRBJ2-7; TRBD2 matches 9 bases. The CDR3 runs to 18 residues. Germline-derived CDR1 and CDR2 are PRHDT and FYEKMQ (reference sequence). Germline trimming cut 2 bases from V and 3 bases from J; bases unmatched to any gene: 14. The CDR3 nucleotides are TGTGCCAGCAGCTTACCACCTAGGGTAGCGGGGGTTAACTACGAGCAGTACTTC. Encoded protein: CASSLPPRVAGVNYEQYF. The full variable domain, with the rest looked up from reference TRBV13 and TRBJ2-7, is AAGVIQSPRHLIKEKRETATLKCYPIPRHDTVYWYQQGPGQDPQFLISFYEKMQSDKGSIPDRFSAQQFSDYHSELNMSSLELGDSALYFCASSLPPRVAGVNYEQYFGPGTRLTVT.

CDR3 sequence: CASRLGNEQFF. The CDR3 nucleotides are TGTGCCAGCAGGCTAGGGAATGAGCAGTTCTTC. The V gene is TRBV5-4, the J gene TRBJ2-1, with no clear D. The CDR3 consists of 11 residues. Trimming removed 5 bases from V and 7 bases from J, with 7 bases in between. Germline loops: CDR1 SGHNT, CDR2 YYREEE (reference sequence).

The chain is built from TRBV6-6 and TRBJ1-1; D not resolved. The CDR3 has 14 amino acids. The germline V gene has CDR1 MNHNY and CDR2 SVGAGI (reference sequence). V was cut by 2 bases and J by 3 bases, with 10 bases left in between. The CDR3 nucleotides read TGTGCCAGCAGTTACGTATCCAGCCACACTGAAGCTTTCTTT. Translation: CASSYVSSHTEAFF.

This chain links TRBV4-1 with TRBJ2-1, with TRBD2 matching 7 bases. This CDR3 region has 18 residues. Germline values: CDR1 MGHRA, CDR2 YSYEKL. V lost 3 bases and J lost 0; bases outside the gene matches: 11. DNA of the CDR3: TGCGCCAGCAGCCATCGTATCGGGAGGTCCTACTCCTACAATGAGCAGTTCTTC. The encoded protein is CASSHRIGRSYSYNEQFF.

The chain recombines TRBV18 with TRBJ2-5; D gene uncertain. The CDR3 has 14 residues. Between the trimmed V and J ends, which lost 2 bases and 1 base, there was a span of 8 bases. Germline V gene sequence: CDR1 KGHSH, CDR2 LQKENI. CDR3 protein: CASSPYDVQETQYF. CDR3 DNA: TGTGCCAGCTCACCATATGACGTCCAAGAGACCCAGTACTTC.

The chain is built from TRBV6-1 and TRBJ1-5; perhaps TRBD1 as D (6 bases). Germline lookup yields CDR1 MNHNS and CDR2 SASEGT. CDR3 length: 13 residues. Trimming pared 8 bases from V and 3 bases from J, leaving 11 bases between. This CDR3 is CASRDTYNQPQHF. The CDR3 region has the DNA TGTGCCAGCCGGGACACCTACAATCAGCCCCAGCATTTT.